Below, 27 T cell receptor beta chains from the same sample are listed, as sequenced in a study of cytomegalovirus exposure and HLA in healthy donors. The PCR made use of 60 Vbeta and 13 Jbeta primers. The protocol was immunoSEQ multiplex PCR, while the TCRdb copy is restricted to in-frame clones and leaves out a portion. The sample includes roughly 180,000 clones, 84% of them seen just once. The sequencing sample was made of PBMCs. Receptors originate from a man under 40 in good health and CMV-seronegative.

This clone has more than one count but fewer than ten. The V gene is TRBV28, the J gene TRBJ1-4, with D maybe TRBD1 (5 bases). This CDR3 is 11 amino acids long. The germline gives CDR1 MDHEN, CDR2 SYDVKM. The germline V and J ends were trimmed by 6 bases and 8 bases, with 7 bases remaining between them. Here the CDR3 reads CASRGGEKLFF. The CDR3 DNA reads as TGTGCCAGCAGGGGGGGGGAAAAACTGTTTTTT.

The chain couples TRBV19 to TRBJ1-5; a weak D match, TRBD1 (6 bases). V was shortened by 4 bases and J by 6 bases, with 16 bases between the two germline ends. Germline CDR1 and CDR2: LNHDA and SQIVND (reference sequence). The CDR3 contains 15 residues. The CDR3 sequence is CASSTEQGFSQPQHF. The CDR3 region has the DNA TGTGCCAGTAGTACGGAACAGGGATTCAGTCAGCCCCAGCATTTT.

The CDR3 DNA is TGTGCCAGCAGCTACCGGGACAGCTCCTACAATGAGCAGTTCTTC. It encodes CASSYRDSSYNEQFF. The chain uses TRBV11-1 and TRBJ2-1; 7 bases line up with TRBD1. Trimming took 4 bases from V and 0 from J; bases not matched to a gene: 3. Germline V lookup: CDR1 SGHAT, CDR2 FQDESV (reference sequence). The CDR3 totals 15 residues.

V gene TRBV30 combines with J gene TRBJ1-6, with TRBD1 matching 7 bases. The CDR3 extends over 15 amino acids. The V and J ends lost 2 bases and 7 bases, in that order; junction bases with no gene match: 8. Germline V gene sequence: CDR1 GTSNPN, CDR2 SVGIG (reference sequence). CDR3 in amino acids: CAWSHPTGWNSPLHF. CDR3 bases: TGTGCCTGGAGTCACCCGACAGGGTGGAATTCACCCCTCCACTTT.

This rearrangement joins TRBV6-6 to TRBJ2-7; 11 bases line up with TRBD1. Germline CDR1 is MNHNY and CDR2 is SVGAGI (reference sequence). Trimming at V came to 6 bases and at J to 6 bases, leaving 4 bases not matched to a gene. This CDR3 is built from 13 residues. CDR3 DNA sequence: TGTGCCAGCAGCCCCGGGACAGGGGGCGAGCAGTACTTC. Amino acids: CASSPGTGGEQYF.

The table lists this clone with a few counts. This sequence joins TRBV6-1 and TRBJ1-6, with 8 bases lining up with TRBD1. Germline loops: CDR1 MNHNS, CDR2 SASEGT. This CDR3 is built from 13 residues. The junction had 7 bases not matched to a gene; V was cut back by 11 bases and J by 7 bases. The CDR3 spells CAGATGENSPLHF. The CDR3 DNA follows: TGTGCCGGAGCGACAGGGGAGAATTCACCCCTCCACTTT.

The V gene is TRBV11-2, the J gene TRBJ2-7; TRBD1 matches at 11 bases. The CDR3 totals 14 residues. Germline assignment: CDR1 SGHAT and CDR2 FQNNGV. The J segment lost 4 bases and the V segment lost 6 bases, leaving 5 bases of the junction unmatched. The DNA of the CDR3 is TGTGCCAGCAGAAGGACAGGGGGCGGGTACGAGCAGTACTTC. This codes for CASRRTGGGYEQYF.

CDR3 in amino acids: CASSEPGLATQYF. The CDR3 DNA reads as TGTGCCAGCAGTGAACCGGGACTAGCCACCCAGTACTTC. This chain joins TRBV6-1 and TRBJ2-5, with 9 nucleotides matching TRBD2. The CDR3 covers 13 residues. Trimming cost V 2 bases and J 8 bases; bases outside gene matches: 3. Germline-derived CDR1 and CDR2 are MNHNS and SASEGT.

The CDR3 sequence: CASRRMPGGTEAFF. CDR3 nucleotides: TGTGCCAGCAGGAGAATGCCTGGGGGGACTGAAGCTTTCTTT. The genes are TRBV6-6 and TRBJ1-1; possibly TRBD1 for D (5 bases). This CDR3 is 14 amino acids long. V was trimmed by 6 bases and J by 5 bases, leaving 16 bases between them. Germline V CDR1 and CDR2: MNHNY, SVGAGI (reference sequence).

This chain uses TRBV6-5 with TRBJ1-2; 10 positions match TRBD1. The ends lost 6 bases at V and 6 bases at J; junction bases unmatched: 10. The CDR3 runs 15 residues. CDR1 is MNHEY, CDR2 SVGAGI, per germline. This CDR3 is CASSPGQGEVDGYTF. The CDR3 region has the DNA TGTGCCAGCAGCCCAGGACAGGGGGAGGTAGATGGCTACACCTTC.

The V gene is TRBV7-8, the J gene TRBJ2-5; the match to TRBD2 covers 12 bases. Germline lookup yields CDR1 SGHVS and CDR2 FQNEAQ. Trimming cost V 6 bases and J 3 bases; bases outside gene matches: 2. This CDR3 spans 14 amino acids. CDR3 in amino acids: CASRRTSGEETQYF. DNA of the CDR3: TGTGCCAGCAGACGGACTAGCGGGGAAGAGACCCAGTACTTC.

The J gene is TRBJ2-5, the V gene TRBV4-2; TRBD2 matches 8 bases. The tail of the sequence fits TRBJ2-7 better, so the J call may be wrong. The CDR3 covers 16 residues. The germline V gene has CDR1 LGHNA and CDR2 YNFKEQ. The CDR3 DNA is TGTGCCAGCAGCCAAGGCGGGAGGTCACTAGCCTACGAGCAGTACTTC. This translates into CASSQGGRSLAYEQYF.

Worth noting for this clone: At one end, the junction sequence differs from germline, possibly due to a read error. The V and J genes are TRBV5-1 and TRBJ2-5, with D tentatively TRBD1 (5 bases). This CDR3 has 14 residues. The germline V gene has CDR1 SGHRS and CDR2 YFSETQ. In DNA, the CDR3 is TGCGCCAGCACCTTGCAGGGTGTGGGAGAGACCCAGTACTTC. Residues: CASTLQGVGETQYF.

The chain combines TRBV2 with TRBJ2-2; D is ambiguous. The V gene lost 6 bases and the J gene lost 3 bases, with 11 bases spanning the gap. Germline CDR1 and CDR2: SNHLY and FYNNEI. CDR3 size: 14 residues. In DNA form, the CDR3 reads TGTGCCAGCAGGGTTAACAGTTACACCGGGGAGCTGTTTTTT. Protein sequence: CASRVNSYTGELFF.

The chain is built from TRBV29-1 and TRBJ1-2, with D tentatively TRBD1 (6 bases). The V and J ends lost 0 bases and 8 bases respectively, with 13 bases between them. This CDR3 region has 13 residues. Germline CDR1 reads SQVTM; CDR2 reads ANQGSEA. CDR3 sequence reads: CSVEEGGQKGYTF. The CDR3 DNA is TGCAGCGTTGAAGAAGGAGGACAGAAGGGCTACACCTTC.

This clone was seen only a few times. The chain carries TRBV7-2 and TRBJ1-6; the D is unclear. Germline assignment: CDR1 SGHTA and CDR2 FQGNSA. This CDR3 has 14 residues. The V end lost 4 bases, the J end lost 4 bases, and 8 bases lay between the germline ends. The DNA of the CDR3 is TGTGCCAGCAGCTCACGGGAGTATAATTCACCCCTCCACTTT. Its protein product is CASSSREYNSPLHF.

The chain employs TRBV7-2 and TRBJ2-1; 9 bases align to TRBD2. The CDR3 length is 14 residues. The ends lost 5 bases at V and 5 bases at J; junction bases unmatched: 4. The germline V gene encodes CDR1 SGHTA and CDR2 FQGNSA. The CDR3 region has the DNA TGTGCCAGCAGCCGTGGACTAGCGAACAATGAGCAGTTCTTC. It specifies CASSRGLANNEQFF.

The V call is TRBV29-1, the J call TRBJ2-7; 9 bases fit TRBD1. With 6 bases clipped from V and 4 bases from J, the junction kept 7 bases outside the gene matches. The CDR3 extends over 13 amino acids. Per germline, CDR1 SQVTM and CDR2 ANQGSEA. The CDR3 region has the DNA TGCAGCGTCGCCGGGACAGGGTCGTACGAGCAGTACTTC. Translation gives CSVAGTGSYEQYF.

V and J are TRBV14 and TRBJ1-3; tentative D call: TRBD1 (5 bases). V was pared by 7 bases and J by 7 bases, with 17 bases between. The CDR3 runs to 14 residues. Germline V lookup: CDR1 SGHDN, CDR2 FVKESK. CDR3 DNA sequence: TGTGCCAGCACCGCGGGGGTGAGGGATAACACCATATATTTT. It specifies CASTAGVRDNTIYF.

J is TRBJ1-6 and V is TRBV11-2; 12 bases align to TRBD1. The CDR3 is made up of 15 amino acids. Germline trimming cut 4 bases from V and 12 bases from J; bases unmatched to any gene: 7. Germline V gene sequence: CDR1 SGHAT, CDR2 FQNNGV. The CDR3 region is CASSSEGQGALPLHF. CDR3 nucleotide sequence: TGTGCCAGCAGCTCCGAGGGACAGGGGGCTTTACCCCTCCACTTT.

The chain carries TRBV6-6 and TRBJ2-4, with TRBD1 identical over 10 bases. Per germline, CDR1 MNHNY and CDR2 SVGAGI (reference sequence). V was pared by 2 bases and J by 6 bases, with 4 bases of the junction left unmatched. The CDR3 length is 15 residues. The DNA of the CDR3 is TGTGCCAGCAGTTACGCCGGGGACAGGGGAAACATTCAGTACTTC. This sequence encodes CASSYAGDRGNIQYF.

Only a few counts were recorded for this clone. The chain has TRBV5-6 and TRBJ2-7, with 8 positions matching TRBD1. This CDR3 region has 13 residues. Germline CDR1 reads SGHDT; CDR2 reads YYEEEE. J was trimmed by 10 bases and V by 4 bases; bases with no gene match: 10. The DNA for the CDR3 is TGTGCCAGCAGCCTGGTGGGACAGGAGGGACAGTACTTC. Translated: CASSLVGQEGQYF. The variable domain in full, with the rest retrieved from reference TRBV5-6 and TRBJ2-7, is DAGVTQSPTHLIKTRGQQVTLRCSPKSGHDTVSWYQQALGQGPQFIFQYYEEEERQRGNFPDRFSGHQFPNYSSELNVNALLLGDSALYLCASSLVGQEGQYFGPGTRLTVT.

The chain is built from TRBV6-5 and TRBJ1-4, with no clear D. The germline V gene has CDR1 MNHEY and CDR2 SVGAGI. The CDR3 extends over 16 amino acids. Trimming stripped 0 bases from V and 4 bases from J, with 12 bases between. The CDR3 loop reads CASSYSILRSNEKLFF. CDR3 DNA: TGTGCCAGCAGTTACTCGATTTTACGGAGTAATGAAAAACTGTTTTTT.

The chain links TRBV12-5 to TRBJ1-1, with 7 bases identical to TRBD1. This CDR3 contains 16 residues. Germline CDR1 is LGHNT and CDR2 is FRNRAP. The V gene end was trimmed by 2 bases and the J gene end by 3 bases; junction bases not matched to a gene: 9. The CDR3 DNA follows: TGTGCTAGTGGTTTGACGGTGACAGGGAGGTACACTGAAGCTTTCTTT. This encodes CASGLTVTGRYTEAFF.

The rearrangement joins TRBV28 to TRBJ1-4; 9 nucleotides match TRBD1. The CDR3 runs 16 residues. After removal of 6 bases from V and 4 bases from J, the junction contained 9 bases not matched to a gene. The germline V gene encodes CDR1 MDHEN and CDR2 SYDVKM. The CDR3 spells CASRTGGTLLNEKLFF. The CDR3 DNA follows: TGTGCCAGCAGGACAGGGGGGACCCTGCTTAATGAAAAACTGTTTTTT.

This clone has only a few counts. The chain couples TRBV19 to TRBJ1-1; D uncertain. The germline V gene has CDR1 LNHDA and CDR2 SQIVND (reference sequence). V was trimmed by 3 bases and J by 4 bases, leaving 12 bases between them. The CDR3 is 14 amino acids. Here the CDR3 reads CASSMAPGVTEAFF. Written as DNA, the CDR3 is TGTGCCAGTAGTATGGCCCCTGGAGTCACTGAAGCTTTCTTT.

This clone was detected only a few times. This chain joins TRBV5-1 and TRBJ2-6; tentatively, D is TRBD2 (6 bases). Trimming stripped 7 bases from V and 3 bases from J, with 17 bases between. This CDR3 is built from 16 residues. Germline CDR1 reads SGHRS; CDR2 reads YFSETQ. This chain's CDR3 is CASGLWRGGGANVLTF. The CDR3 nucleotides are TGCGCCAGCGGACTCTGGAGGGGAGGTGGGGCCAACGTCCTGACTTTC.